The present T cell receptor beta chain was sequenced within a study of PD-L1 blockade in urothelial cancer. As for the study in general: Blood analysis took place 3 weeks (second dose) and 6 weeks after treatment start. Median T cell yield from blood was approximately 130,000.

The germline CDR1 and CDR2 sequences are LNHDA and SQIVND (reference sequence). V trimming: 4 bases; J trimming: 3 bases; junction bases outside the gene matches: 11. The CDR3 loop spans 16 amino acids. The sample's time point: pretreatment peripheral blood. Each patient's cancer was a locally advanced or metastatic urothelial carcinoma. In this sample, this clone turned up a few times. TCR analog templates of synthetic origin were spiked into each PCR. Generated by immunoSEQ multiplex PCR, the TCRdb table keeps only in-frame clones and is missing some. This sample has 35,000 to 40,000 clones, with 80% to 90% found just once.

The clonotype originates from a man aged 60 to 69 with urothelial cancer. This chain links TRBV19 with TRBJ2-7, with 8 bases that match TRBD1. The sample in question was PBMCs, obtained around atezolizumab (anti-PD-L1) treatment. This CDR3 reads CASSSEARTGIYEQYF. The CDR3 DNA reads as TGTGCCAGTAGTAGCGAGGCGAGGACAGGGATCTACGAGCAGTACTTC. Drawing the rest from reference TRBV19 and TRBJ2-7, the complete variable domain is DGGITQSPKYLFRKEGQNVTLSCEQNLNHDAMYWYRQDPGQGLRLIYYSQIVNDFQKGDIAEGYSVSREKKESFPLTVTSAQKNPTAFYLCASSSEARTGIYEQYFGPGTRLTVT.